The entry below describes one TCR beta chain. As yet, its antigen is unknown. The data originate from a study of shared clonotypes between healthy human individuals. Germline CDR1 SGHRS, CDR2 YFSETQ. The CDR3 loop spans 14 amino acids. Germline trimming cut 4 bases from V and 4 bases from J; bases unmatched to any gene: 3. The study enrolled healthy HIV-negative adults without recent acute infections or vaccinations as donors. Deep was the level used in running the assay. The method was immunoSEQ multiplex PCR; TCRdb's version includes in-frame clones alone and lacks a portion of them. The data hold a few million clones, with more than 80% observed a single time. Whole-study results and caveats: Naive subsets generally exceeded memory subsets in estimated richness. Donors were few, which limited the genetic and exposure-history diversity represented.

The origin of this receptor is a man younger than 30 in good health. Some clones in this sample may be carry-over from other donors' samples. V and J are TRBV5-1 and TRBJ2-5, with 11 bases that match TRBD2. Sequencing was carried out using naive CD4+ T cells from PBMCs. This sample's subset: CD45RA+ positively selected. CDR3 region: CASSTGLAGETQYF. The CDR3 region has the DNA TGCGCCAGCAGCACAGGACTAGCGGGAGAGACCCAGTACTTC.